Listed here are 4 T cell receptor beta chains from one sample, sequenced in a study of blood T cells in healthy people across ages. The use of a sample-barcoded 5' primer and a J-beta primer mix characterized a second PCR of about 7 to 12 cycles. TCRdb re-analysed the 5' RACE reads in MiXCR, keeping a single row per CDR3 protein. The table has 1.5 million to 1.8 million distinct CDR3 sequences, approximately 43% seen once; the top ten hold around 4%. Sequenced: blood. These receptors were obtained from a woman aged 18-29 years in good health.

The sample holds a few counts of this clonotype. The CDR3 sequence is CASNGLYNEQFF. CDR3 in DNA: TGTGCCAGCAATGGGCTTTACAATGAGCAGTTCTTC. The chain recombines TRBV12-3 or TRBV12-4 with TRBJ2-1; D is ambiguous. The ends were cut back, 7 bases at V and 4 bases at J, with 8 bases in the middle. CDR3 size: 12 residues.

This clonotype was counted only a few times. In DNA form, the CDR3 reads TGCGCCAGCAGTGCACTAGCGGGGGGTCCTAGCACAGATACGCAGTATTTT. Protein: CASSALAGGPSTDTQYF. The chain recombines TRBV10-1 with TRBJ2-3, with TRBD2 matching 12 bases. CDR3 length: 17 residues. Germline V gene sequence: CDR1 WNHNN, CDR2 SYGVQD (reference sequence). The junction had 5 bases not matched to a gene; V was cut back by 4 bases and J by 0 bases.

This clonotype was counted between two and nine times. The chain combines TRBV10-3 with TRBJ2-5; the D gene is possibly TRBD1 (5 bases). This CDR3 has 14 residues. CDR1 and CDR2 from the germline V gene are ENHRY and SYGVKD. V was pared by 4 bases and J by 0 bases, with 9 bases between. CDR3 amino acids: CAISGQGNQETQYF. The DNA for the CDR3 is TGTGCCATCAGTGGGCAGGGTAACCAAGAGACCCAGTACTTC.

This clonotype was counted a few times. The rearrangement uses TRBV30 and TRBJ2-7, with a weak D call TRBD1 (6 bases). In germline, CDR1 is GTSNPN, CDR2 SVGIG (reference sequence). V was pared by 7 bases and J by 8 bases, with 21 bases between. The CDR3 length is 13 residues. The CDR3 nucleotides read TGTGCCTCCAAAACCGGGGTGGGGGCAAAGCAGTACTTC. The encoded protein is CASKTGVGAKQYF. Full variable domain (remainder filled in from reference TRBV30 and TRBJ2-7): SQTIHQWPATLVQPVGSPLSLECTVEGTSNPNLYWYRQAAGRGLQLLFYSVGIGQISSEVPQNLSASRPQDRQFILSSKKLLLSDSGFYLCASKTGVGAKQYFGPGTRLTVT.